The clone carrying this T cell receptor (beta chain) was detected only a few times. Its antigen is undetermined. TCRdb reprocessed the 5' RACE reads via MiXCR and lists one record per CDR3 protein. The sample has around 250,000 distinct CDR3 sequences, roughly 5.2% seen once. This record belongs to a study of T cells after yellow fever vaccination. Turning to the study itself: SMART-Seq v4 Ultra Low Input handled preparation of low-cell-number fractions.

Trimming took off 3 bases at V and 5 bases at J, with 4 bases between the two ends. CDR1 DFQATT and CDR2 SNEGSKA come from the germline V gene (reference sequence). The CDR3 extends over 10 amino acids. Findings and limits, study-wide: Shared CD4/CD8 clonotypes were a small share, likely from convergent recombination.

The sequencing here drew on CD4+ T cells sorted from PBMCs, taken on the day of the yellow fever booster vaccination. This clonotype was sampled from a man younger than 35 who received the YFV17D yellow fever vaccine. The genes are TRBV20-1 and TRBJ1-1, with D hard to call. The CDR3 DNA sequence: TGCAGTGCTAGGCGGACTGAAGCTTTCTTT. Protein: CSARRTEAFF.